This T cell receptor (beta chain) was recovered during a study of blood T cell repertoires in COVID-19. The CDR3 consists of 15 residues. The germline gives CDR1 MGHRA, CDR2 YSYEKL. V lost 0 bases, J lost 8 bases, and 13 bases lay in between. Clones were read by immunoSEQ multiplex PCR, and TCRdb kept only the in-frame ones, dropping some. The data show under 50,000 clones, with roughly 93% seen just once and more than 0.8% held by the top ten. The specimen sequenced was peripheral blood. The receptor's source is a man between 60 and 75 years old with COVID-19, enrolled during active disease. The J gene is TRBJ1-4, the V gene TRBV4-1; D not resolved. CDR3 coding DNA: TGCGCCAGCAGCCAAGACGAGGGCCGCTTCGAAAAACTGTTTTTT. Its protein is CASSQDEGRFEKLFF.